This paragraph reports one TCR beta chain. Its antigen is undetermined. No fewer than 5.5 micrograms of total RNA were isolated from every sample. Alongside a J-beta primer mix, a sample-barcoded 5' primer served in a second PCR lasting roughly 7 to 12 cycles. Each cDNA molecule received a tag from a template-switch adaptor that had 12 random nucleotides. TCRdb recomputed calls from the 5' RACE reads with MiXCR, one row per CDR3 protein. The table lists 600,000 to 800,000 distinct CDR3 sequences, around 52% of them singletons. CDR3 size: 16 residues. V gave up 0 bases and J gave up 3 bases, with 13 bases separating them. Germline V gives CDR1 SGHDT, CDR2 YYEEEE. The sample comes from a study of blood T cells in healthy people across ages. General study results and limits: Naive T cell percentage showed a strong correlation with TCR beta diversity.

This chain links TRBV5-6 with TRBJ2-1, with D unclear. The specimen was blood. The origin of this receptor is a woman over 75 in good health. The DNA of the CDR3 is TGTGCCAGCAGCTTGGGATCCTCAGACCTCTACAATGAGCAGTTCTTC. Amino acids: CASSLGSSDLYNEQFF.